These 3 T cell receptor beta chains were all obtained from the same sample, sequenced in a study of T cell responses to AZD1222 COVID-19 vaccine. Clones were sequenced by immunoSEQ multiplex PCR, and TCRdb holds only the in-frame ones, with some missing. Of more than 95,000 clones listed, around 89% are singletons. Source: peripheral blood, taken on day 0 of MenACWY control vaccination. These receptors came from an adult in good health.

This chain uses TRBV5-6 with TRBJ1-1, with D unclear. V dropped 0 bases and J dropped 2 bases, with 5 bases sitting between them. The germline V gene encodes CDR1 SGHDT and CDR2 YYEEEE. There are 13 residues in the CDR3. The DNA of the CDR3 is TGTGCCAGCAGCTTGGGACCTAACACTGAAGCTTTCTTT. It yields the protein CASSLGPNTEAFF.

This chain joins TRBV5-1 and TRBJ1-2; perhaps TRBD1 as D (6 bases). CDR1 SGHRS and CDR2 YFSETQ come from the germline V gene. V was cut by 4 bases and J by 3 bases, with 19 bases left in between. This CDR3 has 16 amino acids. The CDR3 sequence is CASSPGSGDNHYGYTF. As DNA, the CDR3 is TGCGCCAGCAGCCCCGGCTCAGGGGACAACCACTATGGCTACACCTTC.

The V and J genes are TRBV9 and TRBJ1-6; 7 positions agree with TRBD1. V gave up 0 bases and J gave up 0 bases; unmatched junction bases: 3. The germline V gene has CDR1 SGDLS and CDR2 YYNGEE. The CDR3 is 17 residues long. CDR3 nucleotide sequence: TGTGCCAGCAGCGTAGGGGAGGGGGCCTCCTATAATTCACCCCTCCACTTT. Translating gives CASSVGEGASYNSPLHF.